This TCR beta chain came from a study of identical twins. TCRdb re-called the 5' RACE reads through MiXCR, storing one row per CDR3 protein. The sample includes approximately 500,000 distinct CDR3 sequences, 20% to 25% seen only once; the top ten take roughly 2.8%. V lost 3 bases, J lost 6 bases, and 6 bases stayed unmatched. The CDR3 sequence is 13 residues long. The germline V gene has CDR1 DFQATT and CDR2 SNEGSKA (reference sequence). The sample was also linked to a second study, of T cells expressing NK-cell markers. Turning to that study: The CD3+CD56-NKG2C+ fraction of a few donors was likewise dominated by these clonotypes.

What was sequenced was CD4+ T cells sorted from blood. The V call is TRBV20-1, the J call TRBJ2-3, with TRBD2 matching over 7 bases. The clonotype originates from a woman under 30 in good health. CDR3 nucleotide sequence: TGCAGTGCTAGTGACCTGGGGGGGGATACGCAGTATTTT. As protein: CSASDLGGDTQYF.